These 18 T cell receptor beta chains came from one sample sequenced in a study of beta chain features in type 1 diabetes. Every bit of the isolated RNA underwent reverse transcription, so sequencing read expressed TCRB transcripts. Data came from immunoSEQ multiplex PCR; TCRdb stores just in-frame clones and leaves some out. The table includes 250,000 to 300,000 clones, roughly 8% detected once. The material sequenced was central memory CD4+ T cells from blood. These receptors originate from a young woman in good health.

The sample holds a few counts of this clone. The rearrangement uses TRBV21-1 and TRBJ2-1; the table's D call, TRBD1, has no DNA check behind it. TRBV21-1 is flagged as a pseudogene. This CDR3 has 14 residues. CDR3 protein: CASSNDRTDNEQFF. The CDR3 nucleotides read TGTGCCAGCAGCAACGACAGGACCGACAATGAGCAGTTCTTC.

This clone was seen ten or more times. CDR3 nucleotides: TGTGCCAGCAGCTTTTTGCAGTATAATTCACCCCTCCACTTT. Protein product: CASSFLQYNSPLHF. V and J are TRBV7-2 and TRBJ1-6; the D is unclear. This CDR3 has 14 residues. The germline V gene encodes CDR1 SGHTA and CDR2 FQGNSA. V was clipped by 3 bases and J by 4 bases, with 7 bases between them. Full variable domain (missing parts from reference TRBV7-2 and TRBJ1-6): GAGVSQSPSNKVTEKGKDVELRCDPISGHTALYWYRQSLGQGLEFLIYFQGNSAPDKSGLPSDRFSAERTGGSVSTLTIQRTQQEDSAVYLCASSFLQYNSPLHFGNGTRLTVT.

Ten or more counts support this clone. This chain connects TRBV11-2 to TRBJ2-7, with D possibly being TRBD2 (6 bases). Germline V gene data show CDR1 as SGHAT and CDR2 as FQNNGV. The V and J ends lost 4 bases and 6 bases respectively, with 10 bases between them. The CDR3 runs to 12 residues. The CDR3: CASSSGVFEQYV. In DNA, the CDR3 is TGTGCCAGCAGCTCGGGAGTCTTCGAGCAGTACGTC.

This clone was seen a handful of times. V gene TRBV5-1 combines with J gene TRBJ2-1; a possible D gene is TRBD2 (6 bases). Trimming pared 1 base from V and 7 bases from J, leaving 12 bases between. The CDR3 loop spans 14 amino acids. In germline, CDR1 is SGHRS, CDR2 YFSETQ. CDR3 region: CASSLNWGRNEQFF. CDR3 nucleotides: TGCGCCAGCAGCTTGAATTGGGGGAGGAATGAGCAGTTCTTC. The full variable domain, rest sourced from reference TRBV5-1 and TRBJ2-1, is KAGVTQTPRYLIKTRGQQVTLSCSPISGHRSVSWYQQTPGQGLQFLFEYFSETQRNKGNFPGRFSGRQFSNSRSEMNVSTLELGDSALYLCASSLNWGRNEQFFGPGTRLTVL.

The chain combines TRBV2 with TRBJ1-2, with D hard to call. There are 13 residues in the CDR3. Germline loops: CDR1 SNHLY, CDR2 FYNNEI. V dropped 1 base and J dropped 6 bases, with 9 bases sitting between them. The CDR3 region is CASSEDEGNGYTF. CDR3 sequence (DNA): TGTGCCAGCAGTGAAGACGAAGGGAATGGCTACACCTTC. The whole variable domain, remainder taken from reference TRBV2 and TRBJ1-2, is EPEVTQTPSHQVTQMGQEVILRCVPISNHLYFYWYRQILGQKVEFLVSFYNNEISEKSEIFDDQFSVERPDGSNFTLKIRSTKLEDSAMYFCASSEDEGNGYTFGSGTRLTVV.

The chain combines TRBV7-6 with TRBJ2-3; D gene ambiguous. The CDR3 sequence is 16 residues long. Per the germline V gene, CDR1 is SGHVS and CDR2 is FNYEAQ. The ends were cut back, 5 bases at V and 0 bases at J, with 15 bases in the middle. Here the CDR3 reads CASSRGWAASTDTQYF. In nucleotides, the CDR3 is TGTGCCAGCAGCCGCGGTTGGGCGGCAAGCACAGATACGCAGTATTTT. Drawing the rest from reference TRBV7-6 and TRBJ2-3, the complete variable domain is GAGVSQSPRYKVTKRGQDVALRCDPISGHVSLYWYRQALGQGPEFLTYFNYEAQQDKSGLPNDRFSAERPEGSISTLTIQRTEQRDSAMYRCASSRGWAASTDTQYFGPGTRLTVL.

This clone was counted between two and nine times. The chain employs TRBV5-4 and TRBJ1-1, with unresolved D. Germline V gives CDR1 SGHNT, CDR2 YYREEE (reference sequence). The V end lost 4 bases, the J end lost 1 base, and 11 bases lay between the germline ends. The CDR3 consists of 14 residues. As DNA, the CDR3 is TGTGCCAGCAGCAGACGAGACCGGAACACTGAAGCTTTCTTT. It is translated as CASSRRDRNTEAFF.

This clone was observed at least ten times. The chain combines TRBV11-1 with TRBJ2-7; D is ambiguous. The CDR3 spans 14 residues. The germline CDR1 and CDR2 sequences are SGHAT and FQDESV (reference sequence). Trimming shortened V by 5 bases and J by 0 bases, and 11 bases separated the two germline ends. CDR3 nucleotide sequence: TGTGCCAGCAGCCCCATACGCGACTCCTACGAGCAGTACTTC. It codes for CASSPIRDSYEQYF.

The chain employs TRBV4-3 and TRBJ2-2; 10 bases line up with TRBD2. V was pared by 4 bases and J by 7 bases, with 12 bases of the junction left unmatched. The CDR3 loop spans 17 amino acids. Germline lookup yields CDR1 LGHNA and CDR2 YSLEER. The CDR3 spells CASSLLPGTSESGELFF. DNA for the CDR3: TGCGCCAGCAGCCTTCTACCCGGGACTAGCGAAAGCGGGGAGCTGTTTTTT.

The CDR3 nucleotides are TGTGCCTGGACGAAACAGGGTTACGAGCAGTACTTC. Translation gives CAWTKQGYEQYF. The chain couples TRBV30 to TRBJ2-7, with D tentatively TRBD1 (6 bases). V was pared by 4 bases and J by 4 bases, with 11 bases between. The CDR3 covers 12 residues. From germline, CDR1 is GTSNPN and CDR2 SVGIG (reference sequence). Using reference TRBV30 and TRBJ2-7 for the parts outside the CDR3, the full variable domain is SQTIHQWPATLVQPVGSPLSLECTVEGTSNPNLYWYRQAAGRGLQLLFYSVGIGQISSEVPQNLSASRPQDRQFILSSKKLLLSDSGFYLCAWTKQGYEQYFGPGTRLTVT.

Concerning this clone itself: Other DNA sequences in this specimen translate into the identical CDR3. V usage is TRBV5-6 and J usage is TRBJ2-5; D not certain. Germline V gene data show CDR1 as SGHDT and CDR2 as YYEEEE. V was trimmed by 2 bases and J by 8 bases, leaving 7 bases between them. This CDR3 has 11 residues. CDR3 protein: CASSFLGTQYF. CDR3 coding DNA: TGTGCCAGCAGCTTCTTGGGAACCCAGTACTTC.

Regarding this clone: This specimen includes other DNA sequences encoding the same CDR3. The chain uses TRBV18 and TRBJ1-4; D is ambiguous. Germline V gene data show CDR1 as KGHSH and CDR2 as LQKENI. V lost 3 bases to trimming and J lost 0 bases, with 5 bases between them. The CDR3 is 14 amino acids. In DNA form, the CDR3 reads TGTGCCAGCTCACCTGGAGCAACTAATGAAAAACTGTTTTTT. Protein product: CASSPGATNEKLFF.

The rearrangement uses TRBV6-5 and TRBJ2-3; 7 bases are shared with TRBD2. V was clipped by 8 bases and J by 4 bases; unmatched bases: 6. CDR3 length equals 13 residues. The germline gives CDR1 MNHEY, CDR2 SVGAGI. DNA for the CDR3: TGTGCCAGCGTTGCTAGCGGCTCAGATACGCAGTATTTT. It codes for CASVASGSDTQYF.

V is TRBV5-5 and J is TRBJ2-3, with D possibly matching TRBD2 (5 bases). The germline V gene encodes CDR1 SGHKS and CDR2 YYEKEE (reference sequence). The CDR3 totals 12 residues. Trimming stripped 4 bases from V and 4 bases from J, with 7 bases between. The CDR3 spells CASSPGSDTQYF. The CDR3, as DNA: TGTGCCAGCAGCCCGGGATCAGATACGCAGTATTTT.

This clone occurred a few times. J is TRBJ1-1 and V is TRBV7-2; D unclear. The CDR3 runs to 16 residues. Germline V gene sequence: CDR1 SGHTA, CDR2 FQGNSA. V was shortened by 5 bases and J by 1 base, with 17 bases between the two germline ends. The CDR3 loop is CASSSEEGRRNTEAFF. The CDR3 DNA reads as TGTGCCAGCAGCAGTGAAGAAGGACGACGGAACACTGAAGCTTTCTTT.

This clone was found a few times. The CDR3 sequence is CASSQDTSLSEQYV. CDR3 sequence (DNA): TGCGCCAGCAGCCAAGATACTAGCTTATCCGAGCAGTACGTC. This chain links TRBV4-3 with TRBJ2-7; D is perhaps TRBD2 (6 bases). Germline lookup yields CDR1 LGHNA and CDR2 YSLEER. This CDR3 has 14 amino acids. Trimming stripped 0 bases from V and 6 bases from J, with 12 bases between.

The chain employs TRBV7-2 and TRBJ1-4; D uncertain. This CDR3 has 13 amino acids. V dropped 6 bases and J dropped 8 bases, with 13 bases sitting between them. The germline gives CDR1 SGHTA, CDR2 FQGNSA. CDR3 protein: CASSGGGWEKLFF. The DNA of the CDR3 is TGTGCCAGCAGTGGTGGAGGCTGGGAAAAACTGTTTTTT. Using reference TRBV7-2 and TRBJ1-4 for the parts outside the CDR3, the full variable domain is GAGVSQSPSNKVTEKGKDVELRCDPISGHTALYWYRQSLGQGLEFLIYFQGNSAPDKSGLPSDRFSAERTGGSVSTLTIQRTQQEDSAVYLCASSGGGWEKLFFGSGTQLSVL.

CDR3 in amino acids: CASSASRTGQGHNEQFF. The CDR3 DNA follows: TGTGCCAGCAGCGCATCCCGGACAGGTCAAGGGCACAATGAGCAGTTCTTC. This chain links TRBV7-8 with TRBJ2-1; 7 bases match TRBD1. Germline V gene data show CDR1 as SGHVS and CDR2 as FQNEAQ. CDR3 length equals 17 residues. The V gene end was trimmed by 5 bases and the J gene end by 5 bases; junction bases not matched to a gene: 15. Supplemented by reference TRBV7-8 and TRBJ2-1, the full variable domain reads GAGVSQSPRYKVAKRGQDVALRCDPISGHVSLFWYQQALGQGPEFLTYFQNEAQLDKSGLPSDRFFAERPEGSVSTLKIQRTQQEDSAVYLCASSASRTGQGHNEQFFGPGTRLTVL.